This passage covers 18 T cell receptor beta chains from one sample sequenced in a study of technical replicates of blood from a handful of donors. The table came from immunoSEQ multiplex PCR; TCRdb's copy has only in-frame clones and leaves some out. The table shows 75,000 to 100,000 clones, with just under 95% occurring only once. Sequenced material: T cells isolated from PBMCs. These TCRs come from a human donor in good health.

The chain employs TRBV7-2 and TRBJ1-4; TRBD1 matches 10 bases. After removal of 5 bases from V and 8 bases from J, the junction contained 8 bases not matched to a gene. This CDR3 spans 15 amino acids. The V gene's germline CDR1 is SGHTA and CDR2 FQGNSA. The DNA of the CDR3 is TGTGCCAGCAGCCCCCTTGGGACAGGGGACGAAAAACTGTTTTTT. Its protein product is CASSPLGTGDEKLFF.

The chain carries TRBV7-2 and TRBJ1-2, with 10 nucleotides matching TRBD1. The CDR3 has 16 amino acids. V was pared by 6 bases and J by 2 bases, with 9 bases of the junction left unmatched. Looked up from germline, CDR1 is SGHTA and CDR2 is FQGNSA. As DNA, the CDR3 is TGTGCCAGCAGTTTCGACAGGGGGCGACCGAACTATGGCTACACCTTC. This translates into CASSFDRGRPNYGYTF.

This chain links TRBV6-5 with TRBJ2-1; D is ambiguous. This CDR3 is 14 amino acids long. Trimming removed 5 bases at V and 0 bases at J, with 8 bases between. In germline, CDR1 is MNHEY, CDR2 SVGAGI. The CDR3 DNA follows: TGTGCCAGCAGTCGACACAACTCCTACAATGAGCAGTTCTTC. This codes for CASSRHNSYNEQFF.

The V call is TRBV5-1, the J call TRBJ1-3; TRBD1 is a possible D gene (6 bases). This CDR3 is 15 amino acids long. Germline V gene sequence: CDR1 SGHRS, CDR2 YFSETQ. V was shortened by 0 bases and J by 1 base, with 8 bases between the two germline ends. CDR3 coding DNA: TGCGCCAGCAGCTTGGGAGGGGGATCTGGAAACACCATATATTTT. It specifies CASSLGGGSGNTIYF.

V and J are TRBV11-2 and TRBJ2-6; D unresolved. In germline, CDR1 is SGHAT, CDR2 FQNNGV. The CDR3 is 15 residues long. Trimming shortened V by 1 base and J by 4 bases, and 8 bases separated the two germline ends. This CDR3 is CASSLGQAGANVLTF. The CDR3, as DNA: TGTGCCAGCAGCTTAGGGCAGGCGGGGGCCAACGTCCTGACTTTC.

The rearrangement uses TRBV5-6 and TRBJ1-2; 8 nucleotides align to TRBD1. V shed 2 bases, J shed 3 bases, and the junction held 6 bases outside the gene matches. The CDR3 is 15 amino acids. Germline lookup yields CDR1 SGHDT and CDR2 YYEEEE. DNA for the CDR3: TGTGCCAGCAGCTTAGATGGGGACAGGTACTATGGCTACACCTTC. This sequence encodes CASSLDGDRYYGYTF.

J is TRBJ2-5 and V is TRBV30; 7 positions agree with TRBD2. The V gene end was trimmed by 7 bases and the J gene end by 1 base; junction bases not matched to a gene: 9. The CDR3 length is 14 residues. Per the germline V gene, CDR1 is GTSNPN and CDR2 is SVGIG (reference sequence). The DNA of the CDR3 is TGTGCCTTCCGGGACTATACCCTCCAAGAGACCCAGTACTTC. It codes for CAFRDYTLQETQYF.

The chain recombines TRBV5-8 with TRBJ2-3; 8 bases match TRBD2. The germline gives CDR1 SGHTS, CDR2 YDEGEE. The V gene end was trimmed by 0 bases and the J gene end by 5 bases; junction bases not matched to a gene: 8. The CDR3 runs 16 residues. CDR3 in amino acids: CASSLDFREGGDTQYF. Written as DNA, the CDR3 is TGTGCCAGCAGCTTGGATTTCCGGGAGGGAGGAGATACGCAGTATTTT. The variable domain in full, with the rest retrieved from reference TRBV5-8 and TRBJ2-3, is EAGVTQSPTHLIKTRGQQATLRCSPISGHTSVYWYQQALGLGLQFLLWYDEGEERNRGNFPPRFSGRQFPNYSSELNVNALELEDSALYLCASSLDFREGGDTQYFGPGTRLTVL.

In nucleotides, the CDR3 is TGTGCCAGCAGCCTTTCGACAGGGCGAAACACCATATATTTT. Its protein product is CASSLSTGRNTIYF. The chain joins TRBV7-9 to TRBJ1-3; 7 bases map to TRBD1. Germline V gene sequence: CDR1 SEHNR, CDR2 FQNEAQ (reference sequence). Trimming at V came to 5 bases and at J to 5 bases, leaving 6 bases not matched to a gene. This CDR3 is 14 amino acids long.

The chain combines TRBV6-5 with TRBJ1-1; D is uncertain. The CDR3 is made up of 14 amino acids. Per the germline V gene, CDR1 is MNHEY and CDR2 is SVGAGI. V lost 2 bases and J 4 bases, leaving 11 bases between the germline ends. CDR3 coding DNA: TGTGCCAGCAGTTACAGGGAGAGGGCCACTGAAGCTTTCTTT. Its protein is CASSYRERATEAFF.

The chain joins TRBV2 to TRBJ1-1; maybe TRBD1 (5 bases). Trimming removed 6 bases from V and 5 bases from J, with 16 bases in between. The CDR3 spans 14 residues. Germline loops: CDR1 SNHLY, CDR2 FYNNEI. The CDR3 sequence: CASRPTREGTEAFF. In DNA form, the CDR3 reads TGTGCCAGCAGGCCTACAAGGGAGGGGACTGAAGCTTTCTTT.

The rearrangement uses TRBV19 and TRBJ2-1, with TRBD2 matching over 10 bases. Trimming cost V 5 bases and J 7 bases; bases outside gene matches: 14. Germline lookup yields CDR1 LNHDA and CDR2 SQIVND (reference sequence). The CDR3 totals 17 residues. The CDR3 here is CASSPSPLAGVVNEQFF. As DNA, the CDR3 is TGTGCCAGTAGTCCTAGCCCTCTAGCGGGAGTAGTAAATGAGCAGTTCTTC.

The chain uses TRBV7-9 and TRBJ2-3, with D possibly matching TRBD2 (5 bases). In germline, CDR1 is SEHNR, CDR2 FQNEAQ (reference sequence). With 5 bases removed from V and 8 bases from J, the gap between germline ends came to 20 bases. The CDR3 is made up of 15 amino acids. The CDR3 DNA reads TGTGCCAGCAGCCTTACCGGGGTTTCGGCAATTACGCAGTATTTT. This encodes CASSLTGVSAITQYF.

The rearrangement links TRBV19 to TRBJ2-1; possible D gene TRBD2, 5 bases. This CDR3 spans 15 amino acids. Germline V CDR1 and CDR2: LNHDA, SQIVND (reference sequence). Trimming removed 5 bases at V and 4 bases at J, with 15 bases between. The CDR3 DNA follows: TGTGCCAGTAGTCCTCCGGCTAGCCTATACAATGAGCAGTTCTTC. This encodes CASSPPASLYNEQFF.

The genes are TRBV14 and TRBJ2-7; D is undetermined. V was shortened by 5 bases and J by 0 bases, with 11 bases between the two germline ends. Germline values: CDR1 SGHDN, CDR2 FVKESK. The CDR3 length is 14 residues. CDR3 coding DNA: TGTGCCAGCAGCTCTGGCTACTACTCCTACGAGCAGTACTTC. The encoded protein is CASSSGYYSYEQYF.

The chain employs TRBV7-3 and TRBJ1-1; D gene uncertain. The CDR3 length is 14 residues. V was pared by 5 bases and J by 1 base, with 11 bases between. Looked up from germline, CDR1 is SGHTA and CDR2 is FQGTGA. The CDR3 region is CASSALRGNTEAFF. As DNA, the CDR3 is TGTGCCAGCAGCGCACTCCGAGGGAACACTGAAGCTTTCTTT.

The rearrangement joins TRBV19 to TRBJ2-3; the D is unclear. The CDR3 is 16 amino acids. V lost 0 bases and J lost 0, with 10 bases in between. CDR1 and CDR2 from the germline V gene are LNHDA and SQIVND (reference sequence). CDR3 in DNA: TGTGCCAGTAGTATAGATACAGTAACTAGCACAGATACGCAGTATTTT. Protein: CASSIDTVTSTDTQYF.

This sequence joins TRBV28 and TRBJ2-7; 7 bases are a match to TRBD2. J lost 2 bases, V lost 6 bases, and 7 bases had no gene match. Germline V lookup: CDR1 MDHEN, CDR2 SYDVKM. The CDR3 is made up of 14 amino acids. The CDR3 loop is CASRNAGVTYEQYF. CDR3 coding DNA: TGTGCCAGCAGGAATGCGGGAGTCACCTACGAGCAGTACTTC.